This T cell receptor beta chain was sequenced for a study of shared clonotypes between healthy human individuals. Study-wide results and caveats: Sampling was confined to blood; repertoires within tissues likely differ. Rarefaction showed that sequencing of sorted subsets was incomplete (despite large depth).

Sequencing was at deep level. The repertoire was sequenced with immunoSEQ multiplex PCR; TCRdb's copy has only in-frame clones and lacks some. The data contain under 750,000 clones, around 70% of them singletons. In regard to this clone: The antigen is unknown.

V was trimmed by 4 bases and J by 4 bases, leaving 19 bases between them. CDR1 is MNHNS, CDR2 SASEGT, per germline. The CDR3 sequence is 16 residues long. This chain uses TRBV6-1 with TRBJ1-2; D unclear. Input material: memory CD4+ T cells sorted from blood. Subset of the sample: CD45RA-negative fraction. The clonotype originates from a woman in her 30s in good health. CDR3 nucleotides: TGTGCCAGCAGTGTGGGCCCCGAACCCTCCCTCTATGGCTACACCTTC. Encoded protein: CASSVGPEPSLYGYTF.